These 25 T cell receptor beta chains share one sample of origin, sequenced in a study of CD8+ T cells in alopecia areata. Sequencing relied on a cDNA template that was reverse transcribed from extracted RNA. Method: immunoSEQ multiplex PCR; TCRdb's copy keeps in-frame clones and lacks some. The sample yields 200,000 to 250,000 clones, roughly 44% seen once. Treatment in this sample: oral pan-JAK inhibitor, 5-10 mg twice daily. The sequencing used CD4+ T cells sorted from blood, collected around week 36, from a patient treated with tofacitinib. All receptors derive from a human donor with alopecia areata.

This clone was observed a single time. CDR3 DNA sequence: TGTGCCAGCAGTTTATGGAAGGGGCTCTCCTACGAGCAGTACTTC. It codes for CASSLWKGLSYEQYF. The chain links TRBV28 to TRBJ2-7; D may be TRBD1 (5 bases). There are 15 residues in the CDR3. The V and J ends lost 0 bases and 0 bases respectively, with 9 bases between them. Germline V lookup: CDR1 MDHEN, CDR2 SYDVKM.

The chain carries TRBV29-1 and TRBJ2-3; no definite D call. The CDR3 spans 8 residues. The germline V gene encodes CDR1 SQVTM and CDR2 ANQGSEA. The V end lost 3 bases, the J end lost 11 bases, and 3 bases lay between the germline ends. The CDR3 is CSVEGQYF. In DNA form, the CDR3 reads TGCAGCGTTGAGGGGCAGTATTTT.

This clone has only a few counts. CDR3 DNA: TGTGCCAGCAGCTTGGGGCTCCTTGGAAACACCATATATTTT. This encodes CASSLGLLGNTIYF. The gene calls are TRBV5-4 and TRBJ1-3; no firm D call. Trimming stripped 0 bases from V and 3 bases from J, with 7 bases between. The germline V gene has CDR1 SGHNT and CDR2 YYREEE (reference sequence). The CDR3 runs 14 residues.

The V call is TRBV4-1, the J call TRBJ2-2; D is uncertain. Germline V gives CDR1 MGHRA, CDR2 YSYEKL. The CDR3 sequence is 15 residues long. Trimming took off 4 bases at V and 4 bases at J, with 13 bases between the two ends. Written as DNA, the CDR3 is TGCGCCAGCAGCCGTGAAGGGTGGGCCACCGGGGAGCTGTTTTTT. Translation: CASSREGWATGELFF.

The V and J genes are TRBV27 and TRBJ2-2; D perhaps matches TRBD2 (6 bases). Germline V gives CDR1 MNHEY, CDR2 SMNVEV (reference sequence). The CDR3 sequence is 16 residues long. Deletions cut 4 bases from V and 4 bases from J, with 16 bases between. CDR3 DNA sequence: TGTGCCAGCAGTTCCCCGGGAGTCTCGGGCACCGGGGAGCTGTTTTTT. It encodes CASSSPGVSGTGELFF.

This clone came up a few times. This chain joins TRBV5-1 and TRBJ1-5, with TRBD1 as a possible D gene (6 bases). The CDR3 has 15 residues. From germline, CDR1 is SGHRS and CDR2 YFSETQ. Trimming pared 2 bases from V and 1 base from J, leaving 10 bases between. CDR3 bases: TGCGCCAGCAGCTTACTAGGGGGGAGCAATCAGCCCCAGCATTTT. This encodes CASSLLGGSNQPQHF.

The V and J genes are TRBV7-2 and TRBJ2-3, with 8 bases lining up with TRBD1. The CDR3 has 17 amino acids. The germline V gene has CDR1 SGHTA and CDR2 FQGNSA. Trimming at V came to 5 bases and at J to 3 bases, leaving 13 bases not matched to a gene. CDR3 sequence reads: CASSPPSGGAGTDTQYF. The CDR3 DNA reads as TGTGCCAGCAGCCCTCCCTCAGGGGGCGCCGGAACAGATACGCAGTATTTT.

This clone has a handful of counts. The chain has TRBV6-5 and TRBJ2-5; weak D call: TRBD1 (5 bases). V was clipped by 3 bases and J by 2 bases, with 10 bases between them. In germline, CDR1 is MNHEY, CDR2 SVGAGI. The CDR3 loop spans 14 amino acids. Here the CDR3 reads CASSYVAGQETQYF. DNA for the CDR3: TGTGCCAGCAGTTATGTGGCAGGGCAAGAGACCCAGTACTTC.

The rearrangement uses TRBV19 and TRBJ1-5; TRBD1 is a possible D gene (6 bases). The CDR3 sequence is 14 residues long. CDR1 is LNHDA and CDR2 is SQIVND in the germline V gene (reference sequence). The V end was cut by 5 bases, the J end by 5 bases, with 13 bases between. The CDR3 loop reads CASSLGAAYQPQHF. CDR3 in DNA: TGTGCCAGTAGTTTGGGGGCGGCCTATCAGCCCCAGCATTTT.

This clone has more than one count but fewer than ten. The V and J genes are TRBV7-6 and TRBJ2-5; 8 positions match TRBD1. CDR3 size: 15 residues. With V trimmed by 4 bases and J by 4 bases, 8 bases remained unmatched. Germline-derived CDR1 and CDR2 are SGHVS and FNYEAQ. The CDR3 loop is CASSSDRGLGETQYF. The CDR3, as DNA: TGTGCCAGCAGCTCCGACAGGGGCTTGGGAGAGACCCAGTACTTC.

V usage is TRBV27 and J usage is TRBJ1-2, with D hard to call. This CDR3 region has 15 residues. The germline CDR1 and CDR2 sequences are MNHEY and SMNVEV (reference sequence). The ends were cut back, 2 bases at V and 2 bases at J, with 12 bases in the middle. The chain's CDR3 is CASSLSSIGNYGYTF. Written as DNA, the CDR3 is TGTGCCAGCAGTTTAAGTTCGATAGGGAACTATGGCTACACCTTC.

This clone was picked up a small number of times. V usage is TRBV7-9 and J usage is TRBJ1-1; D remains unclear. This CDR3 comprises 11 residues. Germline CDR1 is SEHNR and CDR2 is FQNEAQ (reference sequence). The germline V and J ends were trimmed by 6 bases and 5 bases, with 7 bases remaining between them. DNA for the CDR3: TGTGCCAGCAGTTCGTCAACTGAAGCTTTCTTT. Amino acid sequence: CASSSSTEAFF.

The sample holds a few counts of this clone. CDR3 loop: CASSPFPPGRHEQYF. In DNA form, the CDR3 reads TGTGCCAGCTCACCATTCCCCCCAGGGCGGCACGAGCAGTACTTC. The rearrangement links TRBV18 to TRBJ2-7, with D possibly matching TRBD1 (5 bases). The ends were cut back, 2 bases at V and 5 bases at J, with 16 bases in the middle. The CDR3 length is 15 residues. The germline V gene has CDR1 KGHSH and CDR2 LQKENI.

This rearrangement joins TRBV28 to TRBJ1-5; D unclear. The CDR3 sequence is 15 residues long. Germline V lookup: CDR1 MDHEN, CDR2 SYDVKM. V dropped 6 bases and J dropped 0 bases, with 12 bases sitting between them. In DNA, the CDR3 is TGTGCCAGCAGCCCTGCCTGGGGTAGCAATCAGCCCCAGCATTTT. Translated, it gives CASSPAWGSNQPQHF.

The chain is built from TRBV30 and TRBJ1-5; TRBD1 matches 9 bases. V lost 4 bases and J lost 4; bases outside the gene matches: 8. The CDR3 is 15 residues long. Per germline, CDR1 GTSNPN and CDR2 SVGIG (reference sequence). The CDR3: CAWTETGGKNQPQHF. The CDR3 DNA reads as TGTGCCTGGACTGAGACAGGGGGAAAGAATCAGCCCCAGCATTTT.

The genes are TRBV13 and TRBJ2-3; TRBD2 aligns across 8 bases. Germline CDR1 PRHDT, CDR2 FYEKMQ (reference sequence). The CDR3 runs 16 residues. Trimming at V came to 1 base and at J to 1 base, leaving 4 bases not matched to a gene. The CDR3 DNA reads TGTGCCAGCAGCTTAGTCCGAGCGGGAGGCACAGATACGCAGTATTTT. It encodes CASSLVRAGGTDTQYF.

The V and J genes are TRBV9 and TRBJ2-1; TRBD2 might be the D (5 bases). Trimming took 1 base from V and 4 from J, leaving 15 bases between them. This CDR3 has 16 amino acids. The V gene's germline CDR1 is SGDLS and CDR2 YYNGEE. CDR3 in amino acids: CASSVRSDYTYNEQFF. The CDR3 DNA reads TGTGCCAGCAGCGTACGGAGCGACTACACTTACAATGAGCAGTTCTTC.

This clone was picked up a small number of times. The V gene is TRBV4-2, the J gene TRBJ1-5; D not resolved. The V and J ends lost 3 bases and 4 bases respectively, with 16 bases between them. The CDR3 spans 16 residues. The germline CDR1 and CDR2 sequences are LGHNA and YNFKEQ. The CDR3 DNA reads TGTGCCAGCAGCCAGTCCCCCCCACCTAGTAATCAGCCCCAGCATTTT. Translating gives CASSQSPPPSNQPQHF.

This clone has a count of ten or more. The V call is TRBV9, the J call TRBJ1-4, with D unresolved. The V gene lost 0 bases and the J gene lost 3 bases, with 12 bases spanning the gap. The CDR3 is made up of 16 amino acids. Germline loops: CDR1 SGDLS, CDR2 YYNGEE. CDR3 region: CASSVAGGSANEKLFF. In DNA form, the CDR3 reads TGTGCCAGCAGCGTAGCTGGAGGGTCGGCTAATGAAAAACTGTTTTTT.

The chain uses TRBV5-1 and TRBJ2-6; TRBD2 might be the D (5 bases). Trimming pared 0 bases from V and 0 bases from J, leaving 16 bases between. This CDR3 has 19 amino acids. Looked up from germline, CDR1 is SGHRS and CDR2 is YFSETQ. CDR3 protein: CASSLDILSGISGANVLTF. CDR3 nucleotides: TGCGCCAGCAGCTTGGATATTCTTTCGGGGATCTCTGGGGCCAACGTCCTGACTTTC.

The rearrangement links TRBV7-2 to TRBJ2-2, with D unresolved. CDR1 is SGHTA, CDR2 FQGNSA, per germline. CDR3 length: 14 amino acids. Trimming removed 3 bases from V and 1 base from J, with 6 bases in between. The CDR3 here is CASSLVGNTGELFF. CDR3 DNA sequence: TGTGCCAGCAGCTTGGTTGGGAACACCGGGGAGCTGTTTTTT. Full variable domain (missing parts from reference TRBV7-2 and TRBJ2-2): GAGVSQSPSNKVTEKGKDVELRCDPISGHTALYWYRQSLGQGLEFLIYFQGNSAPDKSGLPSDRFSAERTGGSVSTLTIQRTQQEDSAVYLCASSLVGNTGELFFGEGSRLTVL.

J is TRBJ2-3 and V is TRBV30, with 7 positions matching TRBD1. V lost 3 bases to trimming and J lost 0 bases; unmatched junction nucleotides: 3. The CDR3 contains 14 residues. Germline loops: CDR1 GTSNPN, CDR2 SVGIG (reference sequence). This chain's CDR3 is CAWRDRTSTDTQYF. Written as DNA, the CDR3 is TGTGCCTGGAGGGACAGGACTAGCACAGATACGCAGTATTTT.

This clone was seen only a few times. The chain employs TRBV29-1 and TRBJ2-1, with 10 bases matching TRBD2. The CDR3 spans 17 residues. Trimming took 7 bases from V and 9 from J; bases not matched to a gene: 21. Germline V gene sequence: CDR1 SQVTM, CDR2 ANQGSEA. The CDR3 reads CSAVLALLAGVSIEQFF. The CDR3 DNA is TGCAGCGCTGTCCTGGCCCTTCTAGCGGGAGTCTCTATTGAGCAGTTCTTC.

This clone was detected a few times. The V and J genes are TRBV14 and TRBJ2-5; unclear D gene. Germline V gene lookup returns CDR1 SGHDN and CDR2 FVKESK. There are 13 residues in the CDR3. Trimming shortened V by 2 bases and J by 4 bases, and 8 bases separated the two germline ends. Here the CDR3 DNA reads TGTGCCAGCAGCCAAACGGGTGGAGAGACCCAGTACTTC. Residues: CASSQTGGETQYF.

This clone was seen a few times. This chain uses TRBV4-3 with TRBJ2-3, with D uncertain. CDR1 is LGHNA and CDR2 is YSLEER in the germline V gene. The CDR3 is 15 residues long. V was shortened by 0 bases and J by 4 bases, with 11 bases between the two germline ends. The DNA of the CDR3 is TGCGCCAGCAGCCAAGATGCGGCAGCATCAGATACGCAGTATTTT. Its translation: CASSQDAAASDTQYF.